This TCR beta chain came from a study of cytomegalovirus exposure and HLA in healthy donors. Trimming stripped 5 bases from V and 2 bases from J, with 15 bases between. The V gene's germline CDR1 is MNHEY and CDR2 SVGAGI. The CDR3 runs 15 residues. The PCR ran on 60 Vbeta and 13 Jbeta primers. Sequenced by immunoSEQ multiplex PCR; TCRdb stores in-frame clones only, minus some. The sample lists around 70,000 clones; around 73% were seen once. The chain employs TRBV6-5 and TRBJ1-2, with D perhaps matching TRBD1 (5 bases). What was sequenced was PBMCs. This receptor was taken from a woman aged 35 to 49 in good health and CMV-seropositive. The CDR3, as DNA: TGTGCCAGCAGTGGATCTACAGGAAAAAACTATGGCTACACCTTC. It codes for CASSGSTGKNYGYTF.